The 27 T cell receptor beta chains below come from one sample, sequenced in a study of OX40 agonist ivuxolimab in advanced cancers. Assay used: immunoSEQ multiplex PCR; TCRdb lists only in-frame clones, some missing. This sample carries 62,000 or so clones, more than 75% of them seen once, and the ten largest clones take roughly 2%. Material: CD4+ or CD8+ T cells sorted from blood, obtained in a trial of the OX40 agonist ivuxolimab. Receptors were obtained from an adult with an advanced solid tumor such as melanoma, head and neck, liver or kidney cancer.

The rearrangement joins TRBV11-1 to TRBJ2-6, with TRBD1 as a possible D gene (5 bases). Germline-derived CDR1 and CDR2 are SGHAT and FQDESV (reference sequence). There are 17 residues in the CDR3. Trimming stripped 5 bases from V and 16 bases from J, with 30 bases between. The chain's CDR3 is CASSVNRLTKSGQRLTF. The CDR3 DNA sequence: TGTGCCAGCAGCGTAAACAGGCTGACAAAGTCGGGCCAACGTCTGACTTTC.

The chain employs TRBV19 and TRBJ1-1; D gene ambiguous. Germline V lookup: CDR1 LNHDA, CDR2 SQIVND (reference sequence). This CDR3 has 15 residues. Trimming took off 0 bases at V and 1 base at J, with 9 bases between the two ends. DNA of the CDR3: TGTGCCAGTAGTATAGATCCTGGCGCGAACACTGAAGCTTTCTTT. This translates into CASSIDPGANTEAFF.

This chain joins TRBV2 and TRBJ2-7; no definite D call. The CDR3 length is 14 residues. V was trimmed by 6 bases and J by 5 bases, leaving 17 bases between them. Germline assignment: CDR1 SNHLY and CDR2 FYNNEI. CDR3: CASRGPGKGNEQYF. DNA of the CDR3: TGTGCCAGCAGGGGCCCAGGTAAAGGGAACGAGCAGTACTTC. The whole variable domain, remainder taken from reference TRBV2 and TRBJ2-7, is EPEVTQTPSHQVTQMGQEVILRCVPISNHLYFYWYRQILGQKVEFLVSFYNNEISEKSEIFDDQFSVERPDGSNFTLKIRSTKLEDSAMYFCASRGPGKGNEQYFGPGTRLTVT.

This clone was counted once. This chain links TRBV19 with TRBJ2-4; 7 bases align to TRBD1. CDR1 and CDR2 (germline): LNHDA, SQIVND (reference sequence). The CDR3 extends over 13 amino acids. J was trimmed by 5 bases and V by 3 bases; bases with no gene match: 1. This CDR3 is CASSMGTENIQYF. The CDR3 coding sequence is TGTGCCAGTAGTATGGGGACAGAAAACATTCAGTACTTC.

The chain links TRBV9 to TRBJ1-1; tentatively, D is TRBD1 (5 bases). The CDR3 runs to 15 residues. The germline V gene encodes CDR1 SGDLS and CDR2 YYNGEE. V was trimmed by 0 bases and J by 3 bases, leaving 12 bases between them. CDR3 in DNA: TGTGCCAGCAGCGTAGCGGGGCAGGGTGACACTGAAGCTTTCTTT. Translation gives CASSVAGQGDTEAFF. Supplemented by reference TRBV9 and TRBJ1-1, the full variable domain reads DSGVTQTPKHLITATGQRVTLRCSPRSGDLSVYWYQQSLDQGLQFLIQYYNGEERAKGNILERFSAQQFPDLHSELNLSSLELGDSALYFCASSVAGQGDTEAFFGQGTRLTVV.

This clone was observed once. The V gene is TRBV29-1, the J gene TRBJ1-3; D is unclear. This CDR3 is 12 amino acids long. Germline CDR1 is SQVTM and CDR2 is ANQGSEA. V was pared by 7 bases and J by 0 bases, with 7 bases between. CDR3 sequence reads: CSAGVSGNTIYF. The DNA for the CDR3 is TGCAGCGCCGGGGTCTCTGGAAACACCATATATTTT.

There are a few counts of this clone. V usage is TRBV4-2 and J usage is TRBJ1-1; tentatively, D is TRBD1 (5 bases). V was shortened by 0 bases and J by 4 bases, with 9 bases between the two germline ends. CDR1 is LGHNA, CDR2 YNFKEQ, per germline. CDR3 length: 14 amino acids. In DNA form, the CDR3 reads TGTGCCAGCAGCCAAGACAGGGCTTTCACTGAAGCTTTCTTT. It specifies CASSQDRAFTEAFF.

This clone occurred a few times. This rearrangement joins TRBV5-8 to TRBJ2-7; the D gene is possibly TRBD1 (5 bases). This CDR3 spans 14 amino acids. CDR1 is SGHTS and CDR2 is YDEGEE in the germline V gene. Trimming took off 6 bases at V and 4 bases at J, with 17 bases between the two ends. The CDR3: CASTVGGAAYEQYF. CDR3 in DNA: TGTGCCAGCACCGTGGGTGGGGCAGCTTACGAGCAGTACTTC.

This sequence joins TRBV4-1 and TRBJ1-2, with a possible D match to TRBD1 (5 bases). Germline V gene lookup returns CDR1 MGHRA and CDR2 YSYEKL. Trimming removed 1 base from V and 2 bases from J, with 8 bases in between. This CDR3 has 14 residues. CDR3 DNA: TGCGCCAGCAGCCAAGTGTCAGGGAACTATGGCTACACCTTC. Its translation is CASSQVSGNYGYTF.

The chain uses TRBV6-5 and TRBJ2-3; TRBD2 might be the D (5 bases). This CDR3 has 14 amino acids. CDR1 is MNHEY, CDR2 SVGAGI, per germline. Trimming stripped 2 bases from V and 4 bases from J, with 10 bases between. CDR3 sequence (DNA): TGTGCCAGCAGTTACCGGACTGTTGCAGATACGCAGTATTTT. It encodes CASSYRTVADTQYF.

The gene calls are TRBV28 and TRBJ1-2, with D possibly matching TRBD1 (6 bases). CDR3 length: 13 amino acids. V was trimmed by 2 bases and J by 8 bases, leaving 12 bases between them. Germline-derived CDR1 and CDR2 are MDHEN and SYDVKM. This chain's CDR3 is CASSLPGQRGYTF. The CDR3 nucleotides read TGTGCCAGCAGTTTACCTGGACAGAGAGGCTACACCTTC.

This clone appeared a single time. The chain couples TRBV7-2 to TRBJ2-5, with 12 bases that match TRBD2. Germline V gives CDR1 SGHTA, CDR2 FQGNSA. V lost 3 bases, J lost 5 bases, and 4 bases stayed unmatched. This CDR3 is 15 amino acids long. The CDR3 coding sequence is TGTGCCAGCAGCTTTCTAGCGGGAGGGTGGGAGACCCAGTACTTC. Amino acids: CASSFLAGGWETQYF.

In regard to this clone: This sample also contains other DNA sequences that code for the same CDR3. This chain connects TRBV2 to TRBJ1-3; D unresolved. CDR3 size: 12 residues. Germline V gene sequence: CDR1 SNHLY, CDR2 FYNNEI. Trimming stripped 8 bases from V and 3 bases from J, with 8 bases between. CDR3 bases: TGTGCCAGCGGTGGGGATGGAAACACCATATATTTT. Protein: CASGGDGNTIYF.

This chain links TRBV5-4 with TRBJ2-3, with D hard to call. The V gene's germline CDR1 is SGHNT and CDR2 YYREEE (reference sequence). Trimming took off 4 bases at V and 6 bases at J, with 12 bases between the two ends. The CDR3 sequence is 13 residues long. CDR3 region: CASSHVYLDTQYF. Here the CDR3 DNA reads TGTGCCAGCAGCCACGTCTATTTGGATACGCAGTATTTT.

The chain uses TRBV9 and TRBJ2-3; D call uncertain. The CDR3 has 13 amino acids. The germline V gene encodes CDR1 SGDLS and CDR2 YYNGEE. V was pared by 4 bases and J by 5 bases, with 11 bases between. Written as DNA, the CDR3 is TGTGCCAGCAGCCCCCGGTTCGTAGATACGCAGTATTTT. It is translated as CASSPRFVDTQYF.

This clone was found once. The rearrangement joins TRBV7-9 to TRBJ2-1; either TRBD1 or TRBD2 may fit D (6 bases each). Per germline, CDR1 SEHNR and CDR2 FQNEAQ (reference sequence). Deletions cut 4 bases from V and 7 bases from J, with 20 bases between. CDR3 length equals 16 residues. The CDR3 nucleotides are TGTGCCAGCAGCTCAGGAGGGGGTAGGGGGTCTAATGAGCAGTTCTTC. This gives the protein CASSSGGGRGSNEQFF.

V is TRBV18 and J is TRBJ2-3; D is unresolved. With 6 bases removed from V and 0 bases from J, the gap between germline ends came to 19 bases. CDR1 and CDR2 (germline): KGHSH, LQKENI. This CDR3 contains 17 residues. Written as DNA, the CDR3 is TGTGCCAGCTCTCAAACGGGCCTCTTAACTAGCACAGATACGCAGTATTTT. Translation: CASSQTGLLTSTDTQYF.

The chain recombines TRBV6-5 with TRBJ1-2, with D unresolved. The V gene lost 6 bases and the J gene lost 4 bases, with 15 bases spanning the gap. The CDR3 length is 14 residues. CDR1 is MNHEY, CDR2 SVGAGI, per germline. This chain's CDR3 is CASSSPREGYGYTF. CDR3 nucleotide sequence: TGTGCCAGCAGCAGTCCCCGTGAGGGCTATGGCTACACCTTC.

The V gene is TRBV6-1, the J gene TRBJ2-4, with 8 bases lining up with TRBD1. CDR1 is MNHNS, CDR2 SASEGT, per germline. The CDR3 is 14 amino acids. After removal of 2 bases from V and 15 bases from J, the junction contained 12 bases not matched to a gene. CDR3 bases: TGTGCCAGCAGTGAACCGGGACAGGTGGCAAGGTGGTACTTC. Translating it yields CASSEPGQVARWYF.

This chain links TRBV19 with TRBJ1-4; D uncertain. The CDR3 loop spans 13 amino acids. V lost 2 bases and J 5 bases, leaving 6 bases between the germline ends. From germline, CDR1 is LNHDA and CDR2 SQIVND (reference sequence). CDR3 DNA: TGTGCCAGTAGTATATCCGGCAATGAAAAACTGTTTTTT. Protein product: CASSISGNEKLFF.

CDR3 DNA: TGCGCCAGCAGCTTGTACCGAGACCAAGAGACCCAGTACTTC. The encoded protein is CASSLYRDQETQYF. This chain links TRBV5-1 with TRBJ2-5; D is unclear. The germline V gene has CDR1 SGHRS and CDR2 YFSETQ. The ends were cut back, 1 base at V and 0 bases at J, with 7 bases in the middle. The CDR3 covers 14 residues.

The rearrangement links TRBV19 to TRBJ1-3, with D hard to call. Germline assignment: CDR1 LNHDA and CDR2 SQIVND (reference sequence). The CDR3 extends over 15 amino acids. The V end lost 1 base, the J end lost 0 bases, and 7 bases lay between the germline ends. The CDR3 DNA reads TGTGCCAGTAGTATAGGAGTGAACTCTGGAAACACCATATATTTT. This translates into CASSIGVNSGNTIYF.

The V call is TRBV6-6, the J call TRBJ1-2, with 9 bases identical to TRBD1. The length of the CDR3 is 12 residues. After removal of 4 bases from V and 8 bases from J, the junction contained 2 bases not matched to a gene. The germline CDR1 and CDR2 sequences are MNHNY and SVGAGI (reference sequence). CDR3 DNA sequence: TGTGCCAGCAGTTGGACAGGGGAAGGCTACACCTTC. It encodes CASSWTGEGYTF.

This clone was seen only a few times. The CDR3, as DNA: TGTGCCAGCAGCTTGTGGGAGGAGAGAGAAACTGAAGCTTTCTTT. Encoded protein: CASSLWEERETEAFF. This chain uses TRBV7-2 with TRBJ1-1, with D hard to call. In germline, CDR1 is SGHTA, CDR2 FQGNSA. The CDR3 sequence is 15 residues long. Trimming shortened V by 3 bases and J by 5 bases, and 16 bases separated the two germline ends.

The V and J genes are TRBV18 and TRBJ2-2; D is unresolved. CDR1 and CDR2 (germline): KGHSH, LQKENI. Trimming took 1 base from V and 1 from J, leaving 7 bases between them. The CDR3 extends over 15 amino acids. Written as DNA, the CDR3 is TGTGCCAGCTCACCACTGACCCTGAACACCGGGGAGCTGTTTTTT. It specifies CASSPLTLNTGELFF.

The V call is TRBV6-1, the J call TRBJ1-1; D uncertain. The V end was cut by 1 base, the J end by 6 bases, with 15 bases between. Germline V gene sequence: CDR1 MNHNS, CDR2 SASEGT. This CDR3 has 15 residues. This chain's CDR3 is CASSEVAGFLAEAFF. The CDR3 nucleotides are TGTGCCAGCAGTGAAGTCGCAGGCTTTTTAGCTGAAGCTTTCTTT.

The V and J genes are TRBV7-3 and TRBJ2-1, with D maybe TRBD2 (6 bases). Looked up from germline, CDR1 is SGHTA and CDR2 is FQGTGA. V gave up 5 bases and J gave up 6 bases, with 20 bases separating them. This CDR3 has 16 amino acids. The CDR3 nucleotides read TGTGCCAGCAGCCGCCAGTGGCGGGGCGAATCCAATGAGCAGTTCTTC. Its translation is CASSRQWRGESNEQFF.